This TCR beta chain was sequenced in a study of early T cells in non-severe SARS-CoV-2 infection. Study overall: Bulk RNA isolated from unsorted whole blood underwent sequencing; chains were not paired. The study, taken as a whole, reports: Lookups in VDJdb leaned toward anti-spike CD8 responses and missed private and CD4 specificities.

Unique molecular identifier tags were affixed to discrete cDNA molecules. A single record per CDR3 protein comes from TCRdb applying MiXCR to the 5' RACE reads. The sample carries 65,000 to 90,000 distinct CDR3 sequences, roughly an eighth recorded once. This clonotype was seen only a few times. Its specificity is unknown. The clonotype originates from an adult who was a healthcare worker with PCR-confirmed SARS-CoV-2 infection or an uninfected control (not recorded which). Sequencing input: whole blood.

The CDR3 loop reads CASSPQPSRTTLRNEQFF. As DNA, the CDR3 is TGTGCCAGCAGTCCCCAACCCTCTAGGACAACCCTCCGGAATGAGCAGTTCTTC. The chain joins TRBV6-2 or TRBV6-3 to TRBJ2-1, with a weak D call TRBD1 (5 bases). V lost 5 bases, J lost 7 bases, and 27 bases lay in between. From germline, CDR1 is MNHEY and CDR2 SVGEGT. This CDR3 comprises 18 residues.